This T cell receptor beta chain stems from a study of T cell therapy after organ transplantation. Study-wide context: Responders numbered eight and nonresponders two among approximately ten patients.

Time point reported: 20-29 weeks after completion of therapy. The data were produced by immunoSEQ multiplex PCR, yet TCRdb's version contains in-frame clones alone and is incomplete. The top ten hold 30% to 35% of the sample, which has about 15,000 clones, roughly 87% seen once. On this clone: The target antigen is unknown.

The TCR was taken from a human patient who had received a solid organ transplant and had CMV disease. Among the T cells, some may be from the graft donor. The source was CD8+ T cells from blood, collected after autologous CMV-specific T cell therapy.

CDR3 sequence (DNA): TGTGCCAGCAGTTGGGGACCCTACAATGAGCAGTTCTTC. It translates to CASSWGPYNEQFF. The J gene is TRBJ2-1, the V gene TRBV6-5; D might be TRBD1 or TRBD2, each matching 5 bases. The CDR3 sequence is 13 residues long. Germline V gives CDR1 MNHEY, CDR2 SVGAGI. V was clipped by 4 bases and J by 2 bases, with 6 bases between them.